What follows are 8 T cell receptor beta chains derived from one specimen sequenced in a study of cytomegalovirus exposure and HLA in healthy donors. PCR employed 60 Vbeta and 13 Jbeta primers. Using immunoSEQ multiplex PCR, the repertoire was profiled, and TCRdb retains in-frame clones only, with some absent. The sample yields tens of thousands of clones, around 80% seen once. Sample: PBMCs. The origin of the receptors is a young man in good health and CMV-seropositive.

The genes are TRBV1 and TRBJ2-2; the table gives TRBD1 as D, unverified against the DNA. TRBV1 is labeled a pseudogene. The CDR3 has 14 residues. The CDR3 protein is CTSSHPGRTGELFF. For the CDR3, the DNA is TGCACCAGCAGCCATCCAGGGCGGACCGGGGAGCTGTTTTTT.

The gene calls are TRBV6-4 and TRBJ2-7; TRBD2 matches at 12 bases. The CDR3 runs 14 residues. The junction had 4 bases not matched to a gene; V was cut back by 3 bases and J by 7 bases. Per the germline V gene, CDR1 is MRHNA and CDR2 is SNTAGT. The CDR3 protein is CASSELAGGREQYF. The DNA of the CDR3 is TGTGCCAGCAGTGAACTAGCGGGAGGCCGAGAGCAGTACTTC.

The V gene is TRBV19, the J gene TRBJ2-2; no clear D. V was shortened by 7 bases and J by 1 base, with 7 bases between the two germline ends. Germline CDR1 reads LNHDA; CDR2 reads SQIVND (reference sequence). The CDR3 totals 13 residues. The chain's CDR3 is CASMRQNTGELFF. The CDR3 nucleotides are TGTGCCAGTATGAGACAGAACACCGGGGAGCTGTTTTTT. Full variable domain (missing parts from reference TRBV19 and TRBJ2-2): DGGITQSPKYLFRKEGQNVTLSCEQNLNHDAMYWYRQDPGQGLRLIYYSQIVNDFQKGDIAEGYSVSREKKESFPLTVTSAQKNPTAFYLCASMRQNTGELFFGEGSRLTVL.

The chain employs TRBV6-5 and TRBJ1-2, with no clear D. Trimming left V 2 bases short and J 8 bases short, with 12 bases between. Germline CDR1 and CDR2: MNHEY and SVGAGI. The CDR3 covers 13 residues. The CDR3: CASSYPLGRGYTF. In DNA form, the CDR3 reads TGTGCCAGCAGTTACCCCCTGGGGAGAGGCTACACCTTC.

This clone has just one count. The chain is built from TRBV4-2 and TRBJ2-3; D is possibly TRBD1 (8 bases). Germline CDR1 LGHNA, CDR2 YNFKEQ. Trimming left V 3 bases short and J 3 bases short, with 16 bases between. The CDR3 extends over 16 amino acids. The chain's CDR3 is CASSQGGDRLTDTQYF. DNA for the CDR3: TGTGCCAGCAGCCAGGGGGGGGACAGGTTAACAGATACGCAGTATTTT.

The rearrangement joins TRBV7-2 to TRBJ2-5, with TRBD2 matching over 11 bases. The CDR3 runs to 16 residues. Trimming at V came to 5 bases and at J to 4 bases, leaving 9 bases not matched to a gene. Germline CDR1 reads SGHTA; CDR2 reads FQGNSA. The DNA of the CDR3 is TGTGCCAGCAGCCTTAGGACTAGCGGGTCCGGAGAGACCCAGTACTTC. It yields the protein CASSLRTSGSGETQYF.

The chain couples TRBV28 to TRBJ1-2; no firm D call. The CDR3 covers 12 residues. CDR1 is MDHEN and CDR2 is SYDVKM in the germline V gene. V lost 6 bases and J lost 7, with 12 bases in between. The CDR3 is CASSFMGGGYTF. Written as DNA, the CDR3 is TGTGCCAGCAGCTTTATGGGAGGTGGCTACACCTTC.

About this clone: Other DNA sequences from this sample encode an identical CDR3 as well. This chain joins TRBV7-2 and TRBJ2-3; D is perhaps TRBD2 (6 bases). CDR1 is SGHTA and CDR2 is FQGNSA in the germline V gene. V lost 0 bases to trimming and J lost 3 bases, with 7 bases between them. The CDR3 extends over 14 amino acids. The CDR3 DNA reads TGTGCCAGCAGCTTAGCTGGAGGGACAGATACGCAGTATTTT. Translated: CASSLAGGTDTQYF.